This entry describes one T cell receptor beta chain. With V trimmed by 8 bases and J by 8 bases, 6 bases remained unmatched. This CDR3 comprises 12 residues. This sample was included in a study of blood T cell repertoires in COVID-19. Study-wide background: Italy, Spain and the United States were the sources of the convalescent and acute COVID-19 samples. From T cells, B-cell-depleted T cells, or PBMCs came the material, which was cDNA or gDNA.

Under the authors' procedure: Reference gene primer amplification gave estimated nucleated cell counts. Assay: immunoSEQ multiplex PCR; the TCRdb copy retains only in-frame clones and omits some. V and J calls and clone size are copied from that table; D and trimming were computed from the DNA. Here the sample spans around 270,000 clones, around 89% being singletons. The receptor comes from a man aged 25 to 40 with acute or convalescent COVID-19. The chain links TRBV12-3 or TRBV12-4 to TRBJ1-2; 9 bases agree with TRBD1. The source material was peripheral blood. The CDR3 protein is CASGTGRLGYTF. The CDR3, as DNA: TGTGCCAGCGGGACAGGGCGACTCGGCTACACCTTC.